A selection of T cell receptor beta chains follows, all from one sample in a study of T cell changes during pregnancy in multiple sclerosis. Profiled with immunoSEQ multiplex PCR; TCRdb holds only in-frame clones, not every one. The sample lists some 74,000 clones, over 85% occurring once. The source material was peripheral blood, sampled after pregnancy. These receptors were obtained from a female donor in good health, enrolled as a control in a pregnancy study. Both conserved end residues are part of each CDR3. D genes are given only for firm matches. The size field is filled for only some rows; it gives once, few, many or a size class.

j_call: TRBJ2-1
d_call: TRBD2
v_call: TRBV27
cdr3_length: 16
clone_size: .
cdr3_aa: CASSSPRGLAPNEQFF
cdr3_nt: TGTGCCAGCAGTTCACCCCGGGGACTAGCTCCCAATGAGCAGTTCTTC

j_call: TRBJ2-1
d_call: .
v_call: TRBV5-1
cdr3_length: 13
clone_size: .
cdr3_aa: CASSLALASEQFF
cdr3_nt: TGCGCCAGCAGCTTGGCTCTAGCAAGTGAGCAGTTCTTC

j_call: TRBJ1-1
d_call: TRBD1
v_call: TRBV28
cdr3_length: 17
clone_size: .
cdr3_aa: CASSSGQGYLMNTEAFF
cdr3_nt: TGTGCCAGCAGTTCGGGACAGGGGTACCTTATGAACACTGAAGCTTTCTTT

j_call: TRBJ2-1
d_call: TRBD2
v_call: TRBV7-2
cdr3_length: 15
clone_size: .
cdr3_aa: CASSLDSGGYNEQFF
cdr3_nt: TGTGCCAGCAGCTTAGATTCGGGAGGCTACAATGAGCAGTTCTTC

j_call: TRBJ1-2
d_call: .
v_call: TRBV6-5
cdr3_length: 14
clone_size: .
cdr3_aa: CASSYQMGRVGYTF
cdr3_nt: TGTGCCAGCAGTTACCAGATGGGGCGAGTTGGCTACACCTTC

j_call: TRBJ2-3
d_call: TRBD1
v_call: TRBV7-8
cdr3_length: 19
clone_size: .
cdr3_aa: CASSLVRVLQGASTDTQYF
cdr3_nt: TGTGCCAGCAGCTTAGTTAGGGTCCTACAGGGGGCGAGCACAGATACGCAGTATTTT

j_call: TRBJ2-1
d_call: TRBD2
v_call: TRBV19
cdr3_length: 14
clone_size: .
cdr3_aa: CASSVPGLAIEQFF
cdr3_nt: TGTGCCAGTAGTGTCCCGGGACTAGCGATTGAGCAGTTCTTC

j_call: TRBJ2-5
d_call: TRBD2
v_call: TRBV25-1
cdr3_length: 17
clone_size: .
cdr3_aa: CASSDKVGLAGRETQYF
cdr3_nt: TGTGCCAGCAGTGATAAGGTGGGGCTAGCGGGGCGGGAGACCCAGTACTTC

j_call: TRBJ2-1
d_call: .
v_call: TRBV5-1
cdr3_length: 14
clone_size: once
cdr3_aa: CASSSRTSYNEQFF
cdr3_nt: TGCGCCAGCAGCTCGCGGACATCCTACAATGAGCAGTTCTTC

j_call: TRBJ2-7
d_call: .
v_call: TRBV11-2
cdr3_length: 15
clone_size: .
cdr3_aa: CASSPKEGPSYEQYF
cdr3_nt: TGTGCCAGCAGCCCCAAGGAGGGCCCCTCCTACGAGCAGTACTTC

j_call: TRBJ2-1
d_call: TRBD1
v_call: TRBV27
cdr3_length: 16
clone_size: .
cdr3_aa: CASRSSPGQGWHEQFF
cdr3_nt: TGTGCCAGCAGGTCGTCACCGGGACAGGGATGGCATGAGCAGTTCTTC

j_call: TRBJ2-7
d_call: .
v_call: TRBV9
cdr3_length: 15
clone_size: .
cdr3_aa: CASSVEEGGSYEQYF
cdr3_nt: TGTGCCAGCAGCGTAGAGGAGGGCGGATCCTACGAGCAGTACTTC

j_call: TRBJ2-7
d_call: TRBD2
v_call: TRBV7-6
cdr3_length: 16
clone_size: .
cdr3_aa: CASSPGTSGGGYEQYF
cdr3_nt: TGTGCCAGCAGTCCCGGGACTAGCGGGGGCGGGTACGAGCAGTACTTC

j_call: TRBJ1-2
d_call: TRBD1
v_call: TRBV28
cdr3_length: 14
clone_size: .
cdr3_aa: CASSPPTGAYGYTF
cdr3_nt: TGTGCCAGCAGTCCCCCGACAGGGGCGTATGGCTACACCTTC

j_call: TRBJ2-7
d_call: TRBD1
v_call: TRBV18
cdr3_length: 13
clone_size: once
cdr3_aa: CASSRTGDYEQYF
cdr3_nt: TGTGCCAGCTCACGGACAGGAGACTACGAGCAGTACTTC

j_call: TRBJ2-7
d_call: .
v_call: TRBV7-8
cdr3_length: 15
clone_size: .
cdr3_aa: CASSLQGLVSFEQYF
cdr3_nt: TGTGCCAGCAGCTTACAGGGCCTAGTCTCATTCGAGCAGTACTTC

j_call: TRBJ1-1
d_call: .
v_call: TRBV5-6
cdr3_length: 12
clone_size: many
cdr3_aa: CASSLRGTEAFF
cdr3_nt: TGTGCCAGCAGCCTTAGGGGAACTGAAGCTTTCTTT

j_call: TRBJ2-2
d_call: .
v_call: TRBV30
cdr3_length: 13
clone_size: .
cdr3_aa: CAWARELTGELFF
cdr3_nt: TGTGCCTGGGCAAGAGAGTTGACCGGGGAGCTGTTTTTT

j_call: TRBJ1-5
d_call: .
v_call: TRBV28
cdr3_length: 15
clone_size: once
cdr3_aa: CASTTRGVNNQPQHF
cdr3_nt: TGTGCCAGCACCACCCGGGGGGTAAACAATCAGCCCCAGCATTTT

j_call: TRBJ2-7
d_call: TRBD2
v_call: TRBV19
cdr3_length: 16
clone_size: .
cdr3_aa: CASSIGLADFRDEQYF
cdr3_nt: TGTGCCAGTAGTATAGGACTAGCGGACTTCAGGGACGAGCAGTACTTC

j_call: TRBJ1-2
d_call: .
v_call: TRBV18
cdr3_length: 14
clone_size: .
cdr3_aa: CASPRRGRVDGYTF
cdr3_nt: TGTGCCAGCCCACGACGTGGCAGGGTGGATGGCTACACCTTC

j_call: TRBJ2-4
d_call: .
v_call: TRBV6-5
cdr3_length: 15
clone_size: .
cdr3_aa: CASRAYGRNKNIQYF
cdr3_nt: TGTGCCAGCAGAGCCTACGGGAGAAACAAAAACATTCAGTACTTC

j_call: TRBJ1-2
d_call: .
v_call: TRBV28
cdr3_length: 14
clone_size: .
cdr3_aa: CASSLWGENYGYTF
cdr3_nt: TGTGCCAGCAGTCTCTGGGGAGAGAACTATGGCTACACCTTC

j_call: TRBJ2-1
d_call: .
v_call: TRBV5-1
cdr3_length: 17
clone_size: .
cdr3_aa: CASSPGKGDLSYNEQFF
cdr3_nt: TGCGCCAGCAGTCCAGGAAAGGGAGACCTCTCCTACAATGAGCAGTTCTTC

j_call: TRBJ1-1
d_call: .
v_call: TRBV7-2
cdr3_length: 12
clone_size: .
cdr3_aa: CASSFSSSEAFF
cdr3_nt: TGTGCCAGCAGCTTCAGTTCCTCTGAAGCTTTCTTT

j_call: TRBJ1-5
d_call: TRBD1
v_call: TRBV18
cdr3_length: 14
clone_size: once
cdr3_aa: CASSPGTGNQPQHF
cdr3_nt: TGTGCCAGCTCACCCGGGACAGGGAATCAGCCCCAGCATTTT

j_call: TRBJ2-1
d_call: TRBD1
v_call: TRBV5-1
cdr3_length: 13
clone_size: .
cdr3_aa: CASSFDRDNEQFF
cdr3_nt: TGCGCCAGCAGCTTCGACAGGGACAATGAGCAGTTCTTC

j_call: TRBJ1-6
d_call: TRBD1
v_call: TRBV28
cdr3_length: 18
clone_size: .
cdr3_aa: CASSLRDRAQSYNSPLHF
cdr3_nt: TGTGCCAGCAGTCTCCGGGACAGGGCTCAATCCTATAATTCACCCCTCCACTTT

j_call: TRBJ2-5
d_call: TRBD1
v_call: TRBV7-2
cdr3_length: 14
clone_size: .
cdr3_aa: CASSLGGQVETQYF
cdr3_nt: TGTGCCAGCAGCTTAGGGGGACAGGTGGAGACCCAGTACTTC

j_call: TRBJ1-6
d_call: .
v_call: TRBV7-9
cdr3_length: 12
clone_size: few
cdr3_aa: CASSEENSPLHF
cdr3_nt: TGTGCCAGCAGCGAAGAGAATTCACCCCTCCACTTT

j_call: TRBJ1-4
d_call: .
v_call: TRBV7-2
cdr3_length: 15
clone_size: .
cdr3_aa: CASSARTRRSEKLFF
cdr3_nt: TGTGCCAGCAGCGCCCGGACTCGACGGAGTGAAAAACTGTTTTTT

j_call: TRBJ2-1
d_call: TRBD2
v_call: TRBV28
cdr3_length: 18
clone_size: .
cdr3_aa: CASPPAAGGRGSYNEQFF
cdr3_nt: TGTGCCAGCCCACCCGCGGCGGGGGGCCGTGGTTCCTACAATGAGCAGTTCTTC

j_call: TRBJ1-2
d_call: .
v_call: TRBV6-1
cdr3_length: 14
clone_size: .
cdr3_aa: CASSESVQNYGYTF
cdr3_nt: TGTGCCAGCAGTGAATCCGTACAGAACTATGGCTACACCTTC

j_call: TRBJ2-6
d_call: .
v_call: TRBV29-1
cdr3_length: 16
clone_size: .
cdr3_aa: CSVGEGRGGGANVLTF
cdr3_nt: TGCAGCGTTGGGGAGGGCAGGGGAGGTGGGGCCAACGTCCTGACTTTC

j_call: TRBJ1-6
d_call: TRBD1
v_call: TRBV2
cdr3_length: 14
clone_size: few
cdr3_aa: CASSQGAPRSPLHF
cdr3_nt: TGTGCCAGCAGTCAGGGGGCGCCCAGGTCACCCCTCCACTTT

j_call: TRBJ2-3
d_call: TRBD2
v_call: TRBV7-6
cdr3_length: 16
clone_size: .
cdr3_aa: CASSLGTSRRTDTQYF
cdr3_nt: TGTGCCAGCAGCTTAGGGACTAGCCGTCGCACAGATACGCAGTATTTT

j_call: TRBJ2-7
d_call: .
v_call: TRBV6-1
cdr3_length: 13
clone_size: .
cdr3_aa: CASSETSSYEQYF
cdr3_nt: TGTGCCAGCAGTGAGACTAGCTCCTACGAGCAGTACTTC

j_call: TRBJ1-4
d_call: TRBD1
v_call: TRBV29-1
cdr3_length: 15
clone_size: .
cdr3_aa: CSAYKDRGYNEKLFF
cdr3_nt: TGCAGCGCCTATAAGGACAGGGGTTATAATGAAAAACTGTTTTTT

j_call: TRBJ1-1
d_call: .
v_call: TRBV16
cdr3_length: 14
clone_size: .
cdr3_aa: CASSLIRGSTEAFF
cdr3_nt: TGTGCCAGCAGCCTTATACGGGGGAGCACTGAAGCTTTCTTT

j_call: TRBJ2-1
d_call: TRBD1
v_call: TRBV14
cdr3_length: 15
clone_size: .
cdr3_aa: CASSQEQGAYNEQFF
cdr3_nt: TGTGCCAGCAGCCAAGAACAGGGGGCGTACAATGAGCAGTTCTTC

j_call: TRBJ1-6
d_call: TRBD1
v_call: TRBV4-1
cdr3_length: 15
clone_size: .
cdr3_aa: CASSQGQERYSPLHF
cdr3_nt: TGCGCCAGCAGCCAGGGACAGGAAAGATACTCACCCCTCCACTTT

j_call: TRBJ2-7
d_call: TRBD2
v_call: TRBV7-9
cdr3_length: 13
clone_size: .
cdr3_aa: CASSGGGTGEQYF
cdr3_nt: TGTGCCAGCAGCGGGGGGGGTACCGGCGAGCAGTACTTC

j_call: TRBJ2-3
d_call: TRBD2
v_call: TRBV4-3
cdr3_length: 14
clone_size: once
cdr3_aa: CASSRLAGADTQYF
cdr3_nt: TGCGCCAGCAGCCGACTAGCGGGAGCAGATACGCAGTATTTT

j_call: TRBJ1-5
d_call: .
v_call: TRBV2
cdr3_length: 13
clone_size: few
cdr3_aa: CASSEWGDQPQHF
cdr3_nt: TGTGCCAGCAGTGAATGGGGGGATCAGCCCCAGCATTTT

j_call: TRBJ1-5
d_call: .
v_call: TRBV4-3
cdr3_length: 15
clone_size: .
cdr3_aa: CASSQDHGDNQPQHF
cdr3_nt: TGCGCCAGCAGCCAAGATCACGGGGACAATCAGCCCCAGCATTTT

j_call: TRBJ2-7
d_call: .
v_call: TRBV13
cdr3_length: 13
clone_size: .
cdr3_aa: CASSLEGAYEQYF
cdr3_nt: TGTGCCAGCAGCTTAGAAGGGGCCTACGAGCAGTACTTC

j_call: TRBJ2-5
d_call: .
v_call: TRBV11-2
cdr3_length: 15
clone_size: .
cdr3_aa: CASSLSGVFQETQYF
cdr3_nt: TGTGCCAGCAGCTTATCCGGTGTCTTCCAAGAGACCCAGTACTTC

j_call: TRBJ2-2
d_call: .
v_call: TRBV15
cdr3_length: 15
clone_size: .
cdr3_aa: CATSRSPGVTGELFF
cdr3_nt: TGTGCCACCAGCAGATCGCCGGGAGTCACCGGGGAGCTGTTTTTT

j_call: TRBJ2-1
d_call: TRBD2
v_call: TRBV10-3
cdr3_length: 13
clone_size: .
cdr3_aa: CAMGLAGENEQFF
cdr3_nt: TGTGCCATGGGACTAGCGGGAGAGAATGAGCAGTTCTTC

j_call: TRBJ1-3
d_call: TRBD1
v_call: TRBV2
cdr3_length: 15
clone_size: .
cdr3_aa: CASSEGGQGVHTIYF
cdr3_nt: TGTGCCAGCAGTGAAGGGGGACAGGGTGTACACACCATATATTTT

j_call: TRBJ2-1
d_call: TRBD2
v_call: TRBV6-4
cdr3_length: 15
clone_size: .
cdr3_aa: CASSELAGVSNEQFF
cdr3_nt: TGTGCCAGCAGTGAACTAGCGGGAGTAAGCAATGAGCAGTTCTTC

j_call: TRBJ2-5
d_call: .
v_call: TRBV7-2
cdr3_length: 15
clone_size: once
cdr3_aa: CASSLEALAQETQYF
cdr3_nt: TGTGCCAGCAGCTTAGAAGCGTTAGCTCAAGAGACCCAGTACTTC

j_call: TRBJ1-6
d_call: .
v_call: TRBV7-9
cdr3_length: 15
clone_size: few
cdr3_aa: CASSLSRGVGSPLHF
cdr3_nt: TGTGCCAGCAGTCTAAGCAGGGGAGTTGGGTCACCCCTCCACTTT